This entry is about one TCR beta chain. Its antigen is undetermined. This sample is drawn from a study of response to subunit inactivated influenza vaccine. From the RT-PCR reads, TCRdb called clonotypes with MiXCR, one entry per CDR3 protein. The table records over 650,000 distinct CDR3 sequences, under 20% of them present only once. This CDR3 is 12 amino acids long. V lost 9 bases, J lost 0 bases, and 6 bases lay in between. Germline-derived CDR1 and CDR2 are SNHLY and FYNNEI. Study-level findings and limits: Authors proposed each seasonal influenza vaccination draws in few new T cells.

Specimen: PBMCs from blood, collected around 5 days after vaccination. This clonotype was sampled from a man aged 50-59 years who received an inactivated influenza vaccine. The V and J genes are TRBV2 and TRBJ2-1, with no clear D. The DNA for the CDR3 is TGTGCCAGTAGGGTCTCCTACAATGAGCAGTTCTTC. This translates into CASRVSYNEQFF.